The following is a TCR beta chain sequence with its context. The sample belongs to a study of cytomegalovirus exposure and HLA in healthy donors. Some clones are missing from TCRdb's copy, which holds only in-frame ones; the method was immunoSEQ multiplex PCR. The data hold over 60,000 clones, with approximately 95% observed a single time. The V gene end was trimmed by 0 bases and the J gene end by 3 bases; junction bases not matched to a gene: 8. CDR1 and CDR2 from the germline V gene are MNHEY and SMNVEV (reference sequence). The length of the CDR3 is 17 residues. The sequence was obtained from a man aged 18 to 29 in good health and CMV-seronegative. The material sequenced was PBMCs. The chain combines TRBV27 with TRBJ2-1; 7 bases are a match to TRBD1. CDR3 amino acids: CASSLSNRDSFYNEQFF. The CDR3 DNA reads as TGTGCCAGCAGTTTATCGAACCGGGACAGTTTCTACAATGAGCAGTTCTTC.